This T cell receptor (beta chain) was identified in a study of blood T cell repertoires in COVID-19. Overall study context: Acute and convalescent COVID-19 samples came from the United States, Italy and Spain. From T cells, B-cell-depleted T cells, or PBMCs came the material, which was cDNA or gDNA.

Authors' processing steps: The authors estimated nucleated cell counts from reference gene primer amplification. The method was immunoSEQ multiplex PCR; TCRdb's version includes in-frame clones alone and lacks a portion of them. V and J calls and clone size are copied from that table; D and trimming were computed from the DNA. The table shows approximately 50,000 clones, with approximately 85% occurring only once. With 1 base clipped from V and 6 bases from J, the junction kept 7 bases outside the gene matches. Germline assignment: CDR1 SGDLS and CDR2 YYNGEE. The CDR3 length is 15 residues. This clone was detected only once.

The sample was peripheral blood. The chain recombines TRBV9 with TRBJ2-1, with 7 bases lining up with TRBD2. This TCR was sampled from a man aged 60 to 69 with acute or convalescent COVID-19. The CDR3 nucleotides read TGTGCCAGCAGCGTATCGGCGGGAGCGGTCAATGAGCAGTTCTTC. It translates to CASSVSAGAVNEQFF.